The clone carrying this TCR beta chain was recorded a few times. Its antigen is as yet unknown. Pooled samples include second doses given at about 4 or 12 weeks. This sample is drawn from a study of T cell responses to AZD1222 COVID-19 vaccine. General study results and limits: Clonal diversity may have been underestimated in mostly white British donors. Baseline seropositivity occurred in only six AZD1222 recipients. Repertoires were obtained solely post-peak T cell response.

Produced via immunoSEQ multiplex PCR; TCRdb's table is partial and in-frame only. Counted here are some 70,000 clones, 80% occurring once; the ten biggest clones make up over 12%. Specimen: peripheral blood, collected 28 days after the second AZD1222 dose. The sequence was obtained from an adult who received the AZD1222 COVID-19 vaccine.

CDR3 in DNA: TGCAGCGCCAGATCCCTGGGGGGAAACACCATATATTTT. Translating it yields CSARSLGGNTIYF. The V gene is TRBV29-1, the J gene TRBJ1-3; D unclear. The CDR3 contains 13 residues. The germline CDR1 and CDR2 sequences are SQVTM and ANQGSEA. V lost 7 bases to trimming and J lost 4 bases, with 14 bases between them.